This T cell receptor beta chain was found in a study of graft-versus-host responses after intestinal transplantation. Broader study findings: Peak circulating GvH clone levels tracked with early post-transplant HvG declines.

The length of the CDR3 is 15 residues. Germline values: CDR1 LGHNA, CDR2 YSLEER. The V end was cut by 1 base, the J end by 3 bases, with 11 bases between. Notes on this clone: Its antigen remains unknown.

Sequencing was performed with immunoSEQ multiplex PCR; in TCRdb, only in-frame clones are kept and a portion is missing. Among approximately 10,000 clones listed, approximately 92% were seen once. This TCR was sampled from a human patient who received an intestinal transplant, so some T cells may come from the graft donor. V gene TRBV4-3 combines with J gene TRBJ2-3; no clear D gene. The input for sequencing was PBMCs, taken 68 days after transplant. The DNA of the CDR3 is TGCGCCAGCAGCCAAGTGGGCCTGCAAACAGATACGCAGTATTTT. Translation gives CASSQVGLQTDTQYF.